The rows below give T cell receptor beta chains drawn from one sample of a study of human T cells and chemical hapten exposure. TCRdb reprocessed the RACE reads via MiXCR and lists one record per CDR3 protein. The table includes more than 70,000 distinct CDR3 sequences, approximately 10% detected once. Sequenced here: whole blood, sampled in connection with sensitization to the hapten diphenylcyclopropenone (DPC). The receptor set was obtained from a woman aged 25 to 39 with alopecia areata. Some clones in this sample may be carry-over from other donors' samples. CDR3s include the opening cysteine and the closing phenylalanine or tryptophan. Each record gives: J gene, V gene, clone size, D gene, CDR3 length, CDR3 protein, CDR3 DNA. The D gene is left open where the match is weak. Size is omitted from some rows. Given values are once, few, many or a class for expanded clones.

>TRBJ2-5|TRBV10-1|-|-|15
CASSESTSRQETQYF
TGCGCCAGCAGTGAGTCAACTTCTCGGCAGGAGACCCAGTACTTC
>TRBJ2-5|TRBV11-2|-|-|14
CASSRVRGSETQYF
TGTGCCAGCAGCAGGGTAAGGGGATCGGAGACCCAGTACTTC
>TRBJ2-7|TRBV7-2|many|TRBD2|17
CASSRTSGSLLAHEQYF
TGTGCCAGCAGCCGGACTAGCGGGTCCCTACTTGCCCACGAGCAGTACTTC
>TRBJ1-5|TRBV2|many|-|12
CASMTFNQPQHF
TGTGCCAGCATGACCTTCAATCAGCCCCAGCATTTT
>TRBJ2-1|TRBV20-1|-|-|14
CSARGSSGYNEQFF
TGCAGTGCAAGGGGGTCTAGCGGTTACAATGAGCAGTTCTTC
>TRBJ2-7|TRBV7-2|many|TRBD2|15
CASSLAPGGPYEQYF
TGTGCCAGCAGCTTAGCGCCGGGAGGGCCCTACGAGCAGTACTTC
>TRBJ2-1|TRBV9|-|TRBD1|14
CASSGTGVNNEQFF
TGTGCCAGCAGCGGGACAGGGGTAAACAATGAGCAGTTCTTC
>TRBJ2-1|TRBV4-1|-|-|10
CASGVNEQFF
TGCGCCAGCGGGGTCAATGAGCAGTTCTTC
>TRBJ2-1|TRBV4-1|-|-|17
CASSQVAWGPRYNEQFF
TGCGCCAGCAGCCAGGTAGCCTGGGGGCCTCGGTACAATGAGCAGTTCTTC
>TRBJ2-1|TRBV28|many|-|15
CASSFAGGPYNEQFF
TGTGCCAGCAGTTTCGCCGGGGGACCCTACAATGAGCAGTTCTTC
>TRBJ1-1|TRBV20-1|-|-|16
CSVLGRGPPRNTEAFF
TGCAGTGTCCTGGGCAGGGGCCCCCCGAGGAACACTGAAGCTTTCTTT
>TRBJ1-1|TRBV4-3|many|TRBD1|17
CASSQALGQGGWTEAFF
TGCGCCAGCAGCCAAGCGTTGGGGCAGGGGGGTTGGACTGAAGCTTTCTTT
>TRBJ1-2|TRBV4-2|many|TRBD1|14
CASSERDRNYGYTF
TGTGCCAGCAGCGAAAGGGACAGGAACTATGGCTACACCTTC
>TRBJ1-1|TRBV5-1|-|-|15
CASSPETAMNTEAFF
TGCGCCAGCAGTCCCGAGACAGCCATGAACACTGAAGCTTTCTTT
>TRBJ1-3|TRBV30|many|-|12
CAWSGTGNTIYF
TGTGCCTGGAGCGGGACTGGAAACACCATATATTTT
>TRBJ2-7|TRBV5-6|few|-|15
CASSPGTVGGSEQYF
TGTGCCAGCAGCCCGGGGACCGTCGGGGGATCCGAGCAGTACTTC
>TRBJ2-2|TRBV6-2/TRBV6-3|many|TRBD1|19
CASSYSNIPGTGSTGELFF
TGTGCCAGCAGTTACTCGAATATTCCCGGGACAGGTTCCACCGGGGAGCTGTTTTTT
>TRBJ2-6|TRBV6-2/TRBV6-3|many|TRBD1|15
CASSIQGAGANVLTF
TGTGCCAGCAGTATCCAGGGGGCTGGGGCCAACGTCCTGACTTTC
>TRBJ2-1|TRBV7-6|few|TRBD2|18
CASSLGSLGGSSYNEQFF
TGTGCCAGCAGCTTAGGATCACTTGGCGGGAGCTCCTACAATGAGCAGTTCTTC
>TRBJ1-2|TRBV13|many|-|13
CASSSSDRGGYTF
TGTGCCAGCAGCTCATCTGACCGGGGAGGCTACACCTTC
>TRBJ1-2|TRBV12-3/TRBV12-4|few|TRBD1|16
CASSQGSSGGYYGYTF
TGTGCCAGCAGCCAAGGTTCGTCAGGGGGGTACTATGGCTACACCTTC
>TRBJ2-2|TRBV10-3|few|-|12
CAISGSRGELFF
TGTGCCATCAGCGGATCTAGGGGGGAGCTGTTTTTT
>TRBJ2-2|TRBV4-1|few|-|17
CASSPPVRTTTTGELFF
TGCGCCAGCAGCCCCCCGGTTAGGACGACCACTACCGGGGAGCTGTTTTTT
>TRBJ1-5|TRBV11-2|-|-|15
CASSSSALADQPQHF
TGTGCCAGCAGCTCCTCTGCCTTGGCAGATCAGCCCCAGCATTTT
>TRBJ2-1|TRBV5-5|many|TRBD2|16
CASAPLGTSGGNEQFF
TGTGCCAGCGCCCCTTTGGGGACTAGCGGAGGAAATGAGCAGTTCTTC
>TRBJ2-1|TRBV6-2/TRBV6-3|many|TRBD2|16
CASSHGGTSGMGEQFF
TGTGCCAGCAGCCACGGCGGGACTAGCGGGATGGGTGAGCAGTTCTTC
>TRBJ1-1|TRBV27|-|-|15
CASSSKGGQQTEAFF
TGTGCCAGCAGCTCAAAGGGGGGGCAACAAACTGAAGCTTTCTTT
>TRBJ1-5|TRBV6-5|few|-|15
CASSPRGQGNQPQHF
TGTGCCAGCAGTCCAAGGGGTCAGGGCAATCAGCCCCAGCATTTT
>TRBJ1-2|TRBV18|few|-|14
CASSPQDGDYGYTF
TGTGCCAGCTCACCGCAGGACGGAGACTATGGCTACACCTTC
>TRBJ2-6|TRBV5-1|few|-|15
CASSLAGPGANVLTF
TGCGCCAGCAGCTTGGCTGGGCCCGGGGCCAACGTCCTGACTTTC
>TRBJ1-6|TRBV6-4|many|TRBD1|14
CASSTGVGDSPLHF
TGTGCCAGCAGCACAGGGGTCGGGGATTCACCCCTCCACTTT
>TRBJ2-5|TRBV3-1|-|-|13
CASTSGALETQYF
TGTGCCAGCACCTCAGGGGCGTTGGAGACCCAGTACTTC
>TRBJ2-1|TRBV15|many|-|13
CATSRDRAEPQFF
TGTGCCACCAGCAGAGATCGCGCGGAGCCGCAGTTCTTC
>TRBJ1-1|TRBV29-1|many|-|12
CSARQLNTEAFF
TGCAGCGCAAGACAGTTGAACACTGAAGCTTTCTTT
>TRBJ2-7|TRBV18|many|-|14
CASSPRVGTYEQYF
TGTGCCAGCTCACCACGCGTCGGAACCTACGAGCAGTACTTC
>TRBJ2-5|TRBV28|few|TRBD2|13
CVAGLAGGRAQYF
TGTGTAGCGGGACTAGCGGGGGGGCGGGCCCAGTACTTC
>TRBJ2-5|TRBV5-1|-|-|14
CASSLRQDQETQYF
TGCGCCAGCAGCTTGAGACAGGACCAAGAGACCCAGTACTTC
>TRBJ2-3|TRBV28|many|-|15
CASSSGAETTPTQYF
TGTGCCAGCAGTTCCGGAGCGGAGACAACTCCTACGCAGTATTTT
>TRBJ1-1|TRBV29-1|many|TRBD1|13
CSANAQGDAEAFF
TGCAGCGCGAACGCTCAGGGGGACGCTGAAGCTTTCTTT
>TRBJ2-7|TRBV20-1|many|-|16
CSARDWRGFGSYEQYF
TGCAGTGCGAGGGACTGGCGTGGGTTTGGTTCCTACGAGCAGTACTTC
>TRBJ1-5|TRBV7-8|many|TRBD1|17
CASSWDRVISSNQPQHF
TGTGCCAGCAGCTGGGACAGGGTGATTAGTAGCAATCAGCCCCAGCATTTT
>TRBJ1-1|TRBV5-1|few|TRBD1|14
CASSSAGTGYVGFF
TGCGCCAGCAGCTCGGCCGGGACAGGGTACGTCGGTTTCTTT
>TRBJ2-2|TRBV3-2|few|-|15
CASSQASGATGELFF
TGTGCCAGCAGCCAAGCCAGCGGAGCTACCGGGGAGCTGTTTTTT
>TRBJ1-5|TRBV28|-|-|14
CASIGSEYNQPQHF
TGTGCCAGCATTGGGTCGGAATACAATCAGCCCCAGCATTTT
>TRBJ2-7|TRBV6-5|many|-|16
CASSYSHSKSSYEQYF
TGTGCCAGCAGTTACTCACACTCAAAGAGCTCCTACGAGCAGTACTTC
>TRBJ1-2|TRBV6-1|many|-|14
CASSGVRTNYGYTF
TGTGCCAGCAGTGGGGTCAGGACAAACTATGGCTACACCTTC
>TRBJ1-3|TRBV28|many|-|16
CASMGIQGFSGNTIYF
TGTGCCAGCATGGGAATACAGGGTTTCTCTGGAAACACCATATATTTT
>TRBJ2-1|TRBV12-3/TRBV12-4|-|-|12
CASSRMGLLQFF
TGTGCCAGCAGTAGAATGGGACTTTTGCAGTTCTTC
>TRBJ2-6|TRBV6-6|few|-|15
CASSGGLSGANVLTF
TGTGCCAGCAGTGGCGGACTTTCTGGGGCCAACGTCCTGACTTTC
>TRBJ2-3|TRBV10-3|many|-|12
CAISGGRDTQYF
TGTGCCATCAGTGGAGGGCGAGATACGCAGTATTTT
>TRBJ2-7|TRBV29-1|many|-|12
CSVVSGFYEQYF
TGCAGCGTTGTCTCCGGGTTCTACGAGCAGTACTTC
>TRBJ1-5|TRBV15|many|-|15
CATSRAGAGNQPQHF
TGTGCCACCAGCAGAGCGGGGGCGGGCAATCAGCCCCAGCATTTT
>TRBJ2-7|TRBV7-2|many|-|16
CASSSSPRGSPYEQYF
TGTGCCAGCAGCTCCAGCCCCCGGGGTTCCCCCTACGAGCAGTACTTC
>TRBJ2-2|TRBV28|few|-|17
CASELKRATGNTGELFF
TGTGCCAGCGAATTAAAACGGGCGACCGGGAACACCGGGGAGCTGTTTTTT
>TRBJ2-1|TRBV29-1|many|TRBD1|12
CSDRDRYNEQFF
TGCAGCGACCGGGACAGGTACAATGAGCAGTTCTTC
>TRBJ2-1|TRBV20-1|-|TRBD2|16
CSARAGTSGSYNEQFF
TGCAGTGCTAGAGCGGGGACTAGCGGGAGCTACAATGAGCAGTTCTTC
>TRBJ2-1|TRBV10-3|-|-|13
CAISEQQGNEQFF
TGTGCCATCAGTGAGCAACAGGGCAATGAGCAGTTCTTC
>TRBJ2-3|TRBV7-2|-|-|12
CASSPYLLTQYF
TGTGCCAGCAGCCCTTACTTGCTTACGCAGTATTTT
>TRBJ2-5|TRBV28|-|TRBD1|16
CASNPGWDRGRGTQYF
TGTGCCAGCAACCCCGGCTGGGACAGGGGGAGGGGGACCCAGTACTTC
>TRBJ1-2|TRBV25-1|many|TRBD1|15
CASSEPDRPSRGYTF
TGTGCCAGCAGTGAGCCGGACAGGCCTTCTCGTGGCTACACCTTC